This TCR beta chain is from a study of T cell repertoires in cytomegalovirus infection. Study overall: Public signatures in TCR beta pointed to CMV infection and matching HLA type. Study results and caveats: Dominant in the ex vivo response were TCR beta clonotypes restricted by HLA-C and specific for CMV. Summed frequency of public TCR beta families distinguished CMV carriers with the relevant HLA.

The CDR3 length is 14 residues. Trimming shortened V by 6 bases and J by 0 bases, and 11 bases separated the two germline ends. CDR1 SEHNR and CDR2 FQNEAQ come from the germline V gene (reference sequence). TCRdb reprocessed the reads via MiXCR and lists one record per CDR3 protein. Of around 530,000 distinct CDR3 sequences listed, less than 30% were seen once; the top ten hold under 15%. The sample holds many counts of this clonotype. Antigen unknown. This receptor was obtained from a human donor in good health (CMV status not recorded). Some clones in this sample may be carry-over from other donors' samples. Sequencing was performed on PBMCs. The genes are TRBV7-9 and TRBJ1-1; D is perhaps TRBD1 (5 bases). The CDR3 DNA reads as TGTGCCAGCAGTTCACAGGACCTGAACACTGAAGCTTTCTTT. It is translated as CASSSQDLNTEAFF.